This T cell receptor (beta chain) was profiled in a study of CD8 T cells in Susac syndrome. Study-level results: In Susac syndrome, the CD4+ T cell repertoires did not show clonal expansion.

An input of roughly 0.5 to 1 ug of RNA was subjected to reverse transcription using random hexamers. It was immunoSEQ multiplex PCR that amplified TCR beta CDR3 across 54 Vbeta and 13 Jbeta. One entry per CDR3 protein results from TCRdb running MiXCR on the immunoSEQ multiplex PCR reads. In the table there are under 250,000 distinct CDR3 sequences, about 95% of which are singletons. This clonotype is categorized as medium-sized. The target antigen is unknown. The CDR3 has 15 residues. Per the germline V gene, CDR1 is SGHAT and CDR2 is FQNNGV. V gave up 5 bases and J gave up 2 bases; unmatched junction bases: 3.

The TCR sequence derives from a human donor with Susac syndrome. This chain uses TRBV11-2 with TRBJ2-3, with 11 bases fitting TRBD2. Material for sequencing was CD4+ T cells from PBMCs. This CDR3 is CASSATSGATDTQYF. As DNA, the CDR3 is TGTGCCAGCAGCGCGACTAGCGGGGCCACAGATACGCAGTATTTT.